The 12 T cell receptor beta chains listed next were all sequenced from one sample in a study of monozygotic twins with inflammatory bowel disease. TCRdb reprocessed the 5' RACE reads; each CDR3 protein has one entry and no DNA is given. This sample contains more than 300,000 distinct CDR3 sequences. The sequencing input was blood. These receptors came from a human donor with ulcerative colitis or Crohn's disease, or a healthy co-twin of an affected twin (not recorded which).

CDR3: CASSLVSGQGNPLETQYF. The genes are TRBV7-9 and TRBJ2-5; TCRdb's assignment of TRBD1 cannot be checked, as there is no DNA. This CDR3 spans 18 amino acids. In germline, CDR1 is SEHNR, CDR2 FQNEAQ (reference sequence).

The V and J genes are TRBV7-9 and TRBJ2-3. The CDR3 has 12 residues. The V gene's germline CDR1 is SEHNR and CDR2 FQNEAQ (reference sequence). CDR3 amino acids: CASSSRQDTQYF.

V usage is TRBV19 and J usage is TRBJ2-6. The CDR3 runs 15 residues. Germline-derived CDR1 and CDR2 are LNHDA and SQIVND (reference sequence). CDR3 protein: CASSIADSGANVLTF. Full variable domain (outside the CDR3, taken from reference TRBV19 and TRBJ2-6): DGGITQSPKYLFRKEGQNVTLSCEQNLNHDAMYWYRQDPGQGLRLIYYSQIVNDFQKGDIAEGYSVSREKKESFPLTVTSAQKNPTAFYLCASSIADSGANVLTFGAGSRLTVL.

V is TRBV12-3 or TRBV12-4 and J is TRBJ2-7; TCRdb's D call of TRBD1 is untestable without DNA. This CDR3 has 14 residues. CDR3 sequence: CASRGLQGSYEQYF.

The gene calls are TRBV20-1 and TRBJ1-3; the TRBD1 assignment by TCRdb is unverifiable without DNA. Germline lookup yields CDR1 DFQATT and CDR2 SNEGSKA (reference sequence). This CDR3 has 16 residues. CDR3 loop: CSARDPVGRGGNTIYF.

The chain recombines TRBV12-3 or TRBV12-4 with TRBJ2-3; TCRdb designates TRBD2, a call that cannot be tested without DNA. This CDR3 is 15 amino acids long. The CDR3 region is CASRTLAGGQDTQYF.

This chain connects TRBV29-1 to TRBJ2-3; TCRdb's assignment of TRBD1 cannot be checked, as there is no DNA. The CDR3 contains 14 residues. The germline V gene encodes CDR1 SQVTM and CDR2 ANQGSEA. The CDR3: CSADSGHPGDTQYF.

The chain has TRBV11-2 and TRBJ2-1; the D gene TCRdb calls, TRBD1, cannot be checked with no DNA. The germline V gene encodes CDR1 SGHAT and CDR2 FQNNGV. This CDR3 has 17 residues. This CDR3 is CASSQTGTGGWYNEQFF.

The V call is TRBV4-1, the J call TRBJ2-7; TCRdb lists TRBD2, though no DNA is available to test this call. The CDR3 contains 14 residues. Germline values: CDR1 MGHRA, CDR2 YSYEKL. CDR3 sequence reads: CASSQPSDNYEQYF.

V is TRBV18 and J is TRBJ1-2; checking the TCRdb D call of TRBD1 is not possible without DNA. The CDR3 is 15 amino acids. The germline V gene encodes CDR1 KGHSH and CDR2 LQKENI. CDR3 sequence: CASSPWTGNNYGYTF.

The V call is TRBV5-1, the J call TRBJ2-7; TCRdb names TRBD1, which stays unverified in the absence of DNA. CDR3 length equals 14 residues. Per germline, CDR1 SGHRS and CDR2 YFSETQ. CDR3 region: CASSFATASYEQYF.

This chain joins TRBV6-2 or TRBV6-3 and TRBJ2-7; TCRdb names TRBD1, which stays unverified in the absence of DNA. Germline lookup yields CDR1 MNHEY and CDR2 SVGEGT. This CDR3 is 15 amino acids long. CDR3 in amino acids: CASSYWGTSSYEQYF.